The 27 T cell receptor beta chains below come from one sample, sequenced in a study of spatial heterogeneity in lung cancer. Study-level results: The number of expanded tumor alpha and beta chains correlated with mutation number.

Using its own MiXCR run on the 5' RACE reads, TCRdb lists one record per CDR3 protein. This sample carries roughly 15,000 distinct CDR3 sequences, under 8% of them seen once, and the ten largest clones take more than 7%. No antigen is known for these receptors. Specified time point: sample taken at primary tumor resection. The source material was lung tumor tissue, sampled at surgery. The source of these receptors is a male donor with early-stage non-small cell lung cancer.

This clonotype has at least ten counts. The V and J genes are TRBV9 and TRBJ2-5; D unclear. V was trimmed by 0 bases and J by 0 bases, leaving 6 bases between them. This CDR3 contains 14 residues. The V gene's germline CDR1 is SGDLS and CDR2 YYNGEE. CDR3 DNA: TGTGCCAGCAGCGTAGAACAATACCAAGAGACCCAGTACTTC. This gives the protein CASSVEQYQETQYF.

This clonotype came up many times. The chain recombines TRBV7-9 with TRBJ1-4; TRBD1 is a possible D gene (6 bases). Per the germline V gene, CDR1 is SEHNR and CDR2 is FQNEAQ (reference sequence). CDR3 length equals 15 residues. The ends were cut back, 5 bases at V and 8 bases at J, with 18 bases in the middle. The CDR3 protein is CASSETGSGGEKLFF. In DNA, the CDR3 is TGTGCCAGCAGCGAAACAGGGTCGGGAGGGGAAAAACTGTTTTTT. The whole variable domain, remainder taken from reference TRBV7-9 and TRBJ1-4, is DTGVSQNPRHKITKRGQNVTFRCDPISEHNRLYWYRQTLGQGPEFLTYFQNEAQLEKSRLLSDRFSAERPKGSFSTLEIQRTEQGDSAMYLCASSETGSGGEKLFFGSGTQLSVL.

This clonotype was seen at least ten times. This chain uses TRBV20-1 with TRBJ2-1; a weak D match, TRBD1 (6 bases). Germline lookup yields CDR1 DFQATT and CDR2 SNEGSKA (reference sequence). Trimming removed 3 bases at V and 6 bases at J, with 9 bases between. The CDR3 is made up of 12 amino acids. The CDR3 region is CSASWTVNEQFF. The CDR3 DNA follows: TGCAGTGCTAGTTGGACAGTCAATGAGCAGTTCTTC.

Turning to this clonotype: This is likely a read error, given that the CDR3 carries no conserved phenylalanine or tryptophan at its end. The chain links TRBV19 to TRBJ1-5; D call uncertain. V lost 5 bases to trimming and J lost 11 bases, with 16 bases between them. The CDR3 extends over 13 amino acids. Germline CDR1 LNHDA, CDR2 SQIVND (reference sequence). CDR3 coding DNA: TGTGCCAGTAGTTCGAAGGGCGGGCAGGCCCAGCATATT. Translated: CASSSKGGQAQHI.

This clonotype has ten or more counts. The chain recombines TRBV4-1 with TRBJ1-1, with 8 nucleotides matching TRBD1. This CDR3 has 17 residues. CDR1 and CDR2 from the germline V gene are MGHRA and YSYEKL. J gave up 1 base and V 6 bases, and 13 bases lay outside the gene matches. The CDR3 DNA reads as TGCGCCAGCAGAAACCCCGGACAGGGCAGCGGGAACACTGAAGCTTTCTTT. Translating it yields CASRNPGQGSGNTEAFF.

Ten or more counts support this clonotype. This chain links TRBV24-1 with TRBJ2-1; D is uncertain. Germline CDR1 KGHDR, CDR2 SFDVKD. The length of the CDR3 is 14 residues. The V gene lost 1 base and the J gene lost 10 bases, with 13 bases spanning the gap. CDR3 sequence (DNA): TGTGCCACCAGTGATTTTAGTAGCACGCGCGAGCAGTTCTTC. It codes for CATSDFSSTREQFF.

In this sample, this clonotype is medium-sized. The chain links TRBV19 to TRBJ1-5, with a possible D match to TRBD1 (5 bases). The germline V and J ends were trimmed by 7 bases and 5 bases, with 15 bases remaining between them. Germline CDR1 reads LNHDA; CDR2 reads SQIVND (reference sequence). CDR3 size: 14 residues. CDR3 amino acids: CASNRRGGDQPQHF. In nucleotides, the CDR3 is TGTGCCAGTAACCGGCGGGGCGGAGATCAGCCCCAGCATTTT.

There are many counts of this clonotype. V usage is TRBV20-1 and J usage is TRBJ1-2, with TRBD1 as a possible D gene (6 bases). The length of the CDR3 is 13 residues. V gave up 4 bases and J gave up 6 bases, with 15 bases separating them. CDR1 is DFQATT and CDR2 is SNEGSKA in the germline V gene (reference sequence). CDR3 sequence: CSAIFGGWDGYTF. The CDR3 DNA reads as TGCAGTGCTATTTTCGGGGGCTGGGATGGCTACACCTTC.

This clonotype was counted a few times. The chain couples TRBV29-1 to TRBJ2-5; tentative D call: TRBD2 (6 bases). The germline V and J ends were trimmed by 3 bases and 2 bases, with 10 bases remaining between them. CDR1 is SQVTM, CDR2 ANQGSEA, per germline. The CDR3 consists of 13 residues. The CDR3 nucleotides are TGCAGCGTTGAGGGACTGAGGCAAGAGACCCAGTACTTC. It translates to CSVEGLRQETQYF.

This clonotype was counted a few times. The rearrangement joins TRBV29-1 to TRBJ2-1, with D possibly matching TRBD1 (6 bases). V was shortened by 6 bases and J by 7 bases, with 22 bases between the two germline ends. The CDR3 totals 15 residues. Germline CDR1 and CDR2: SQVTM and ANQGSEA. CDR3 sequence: CSVEDGPGQQNEQFF. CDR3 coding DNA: TGCAGCGTCGAGGATGGGCCCGGACAGCAAAATGAGCAGTTCTTC.

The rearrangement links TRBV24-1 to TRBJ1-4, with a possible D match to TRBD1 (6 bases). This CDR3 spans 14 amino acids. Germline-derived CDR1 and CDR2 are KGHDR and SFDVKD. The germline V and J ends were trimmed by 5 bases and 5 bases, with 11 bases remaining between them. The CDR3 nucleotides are TGTGCCACCAGTGGATCGACAGGAAATGAAAAACTGTTTTTT. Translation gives CATSGSTGNEKLFF.

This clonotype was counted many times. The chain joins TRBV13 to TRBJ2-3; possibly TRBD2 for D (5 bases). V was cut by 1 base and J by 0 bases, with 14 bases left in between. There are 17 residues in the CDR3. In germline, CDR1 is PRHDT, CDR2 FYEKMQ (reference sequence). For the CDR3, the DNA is TGTGCCAGCAGCTTAGTAGGGAGCGCCAGGAGCACAGATACGCAGTATTTT. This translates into CASSLVGSARSTDTQYF.

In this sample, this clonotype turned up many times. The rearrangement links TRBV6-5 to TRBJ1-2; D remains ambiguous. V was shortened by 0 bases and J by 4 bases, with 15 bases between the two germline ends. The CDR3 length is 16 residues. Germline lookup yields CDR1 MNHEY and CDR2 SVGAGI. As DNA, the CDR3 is TGTGCCAGCAGTTACTCCTTAGGCGCAGGCCCCTATGGCTACACCTTC. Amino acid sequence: CASSYSLGAGPYGYTF.

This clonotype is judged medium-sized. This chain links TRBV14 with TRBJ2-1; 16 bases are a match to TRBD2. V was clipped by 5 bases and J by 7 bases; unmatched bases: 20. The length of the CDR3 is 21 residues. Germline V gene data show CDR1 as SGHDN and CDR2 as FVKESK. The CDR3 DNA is TGTGCCAGCAGCATAACCCCGGGACTAGCGGGAGGGCGCGGTTATTTGAATGAGCAGTTCTTC. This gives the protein CASSITPGLAGGRGYLNEQFF. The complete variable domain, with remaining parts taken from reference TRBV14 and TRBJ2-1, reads EAGVTQFPSHSVIEKGQTVTLRCDPISGHDNLYWYRRVMGKEIKFLLHFVKESKQDESGMPNNRFLAERTGGTYSTLKVQPAELEDSGVYFCASSITPGLAGGRGYLNEQFFGPGTRLTVL.

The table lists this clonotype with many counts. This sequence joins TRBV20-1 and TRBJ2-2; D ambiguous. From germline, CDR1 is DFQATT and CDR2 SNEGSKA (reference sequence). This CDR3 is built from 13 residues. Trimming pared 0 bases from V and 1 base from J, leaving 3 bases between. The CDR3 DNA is TGCAGTGCTAGAGACAGGAACACCGGGGAGCTGTTTTTT. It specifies CSARDRNTGELFF.

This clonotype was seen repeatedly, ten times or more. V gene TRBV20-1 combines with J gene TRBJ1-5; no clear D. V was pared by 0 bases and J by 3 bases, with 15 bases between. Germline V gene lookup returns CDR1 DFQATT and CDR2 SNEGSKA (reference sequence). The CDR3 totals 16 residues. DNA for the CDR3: TGCAGTGCTAGAGATAACGCGGTACGTTCCAATCAGCCCCAGCATTTT. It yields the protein CSARDNAVRSNQPQHF.

The DNA of the CDR3 is TGTGCCAGCAGCCAAGTTTTAGGGGTTAGCTCCTACAATGAGCAGTTCTTC. Translated, it gives CASSQVLGVSSYNEQFF. The chain is built from TRBV3-1 and TRBJ2-1; the D gene is possibly TRBD1 (5 bases). Trimming left V 1 base short and J 0 bases short, with 13 bases between. Germline V gene data show CDR1 as LGHDT and CDR2 as YNNKEL (reference sequence). The CDR3 runs to 17 residues.

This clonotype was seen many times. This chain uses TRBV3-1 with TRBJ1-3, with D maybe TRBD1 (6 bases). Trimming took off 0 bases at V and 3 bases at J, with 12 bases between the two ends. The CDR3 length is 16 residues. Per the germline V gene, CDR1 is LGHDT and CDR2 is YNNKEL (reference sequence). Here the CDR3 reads CASSQDLGGGGNTIYF. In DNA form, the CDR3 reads TGTGCCAGCAGCCAAGATCTGGGAGGGGGTGGAAACACCATATATTTT.

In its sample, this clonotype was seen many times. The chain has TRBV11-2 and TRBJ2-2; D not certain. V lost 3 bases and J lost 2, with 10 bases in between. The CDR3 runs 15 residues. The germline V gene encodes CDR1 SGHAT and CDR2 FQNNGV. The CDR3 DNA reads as TGTGCCAGCAGCTTTGGTCAGTCTAACACCGGGGAGCTGTTTTTT. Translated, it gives CASSFGQSNTGELFF.

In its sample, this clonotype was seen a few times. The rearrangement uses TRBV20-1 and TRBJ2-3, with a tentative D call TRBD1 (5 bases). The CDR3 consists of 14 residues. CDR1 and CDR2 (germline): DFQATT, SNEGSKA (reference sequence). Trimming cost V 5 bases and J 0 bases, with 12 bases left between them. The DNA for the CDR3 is TGCAGTGCTCCCTGGGGCCCGAGCACAGATACGCAGTATTTT. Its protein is CSAPWGPSTDTQYF.

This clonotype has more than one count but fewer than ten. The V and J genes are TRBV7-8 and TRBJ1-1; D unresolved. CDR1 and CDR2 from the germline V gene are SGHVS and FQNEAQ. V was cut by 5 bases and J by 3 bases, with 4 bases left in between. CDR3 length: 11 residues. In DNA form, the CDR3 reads TGTGCCAGCAGCCCCGACACTGAAGCTTTCTTT. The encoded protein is CASSPDTEAFF. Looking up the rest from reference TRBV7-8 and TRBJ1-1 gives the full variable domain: GAGVSQSPRYKVAKRGQDVALRCDPISGHVSLFWYQQALGQGPEFLTYFQNEAQLDKSGLPSDRFFAERPEGSVSTLKIQRTQQEDSAVYLCASSPDTEAFFGQGTRLTVV.

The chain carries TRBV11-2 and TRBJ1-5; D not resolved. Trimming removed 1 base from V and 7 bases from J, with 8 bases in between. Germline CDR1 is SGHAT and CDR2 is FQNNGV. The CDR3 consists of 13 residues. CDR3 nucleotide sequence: TGTGCCAGCAGCTTAGGGTTGGGACAGCCCCAGCATTTT. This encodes CASSLGLGQPQHF.

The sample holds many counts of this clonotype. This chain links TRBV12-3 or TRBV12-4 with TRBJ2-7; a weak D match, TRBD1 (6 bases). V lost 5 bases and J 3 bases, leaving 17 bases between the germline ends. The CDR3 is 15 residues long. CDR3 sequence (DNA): TGTGCCAGCAGTCCCCTCGTAGCAGGGGTCTACGAGCAGTACTTC. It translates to CASSPLVAGVYEQYF.

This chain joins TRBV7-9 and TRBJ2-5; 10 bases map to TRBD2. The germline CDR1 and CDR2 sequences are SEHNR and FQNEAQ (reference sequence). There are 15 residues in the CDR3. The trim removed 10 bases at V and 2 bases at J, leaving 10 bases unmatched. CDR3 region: CATQVGLAAQETQYF. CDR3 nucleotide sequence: TGTGCCACCCAAGTAGGACTAGCGGCACAAGAGACCCAGTACTTC.

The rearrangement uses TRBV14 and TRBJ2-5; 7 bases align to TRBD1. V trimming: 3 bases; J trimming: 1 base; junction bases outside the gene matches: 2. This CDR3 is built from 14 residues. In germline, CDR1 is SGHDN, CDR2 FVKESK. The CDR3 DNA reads TGTGCCAGCAGCCACAACAGGGGCCAAGAGACCCAGTACTTC. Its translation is CASSHNRGQETQYF.

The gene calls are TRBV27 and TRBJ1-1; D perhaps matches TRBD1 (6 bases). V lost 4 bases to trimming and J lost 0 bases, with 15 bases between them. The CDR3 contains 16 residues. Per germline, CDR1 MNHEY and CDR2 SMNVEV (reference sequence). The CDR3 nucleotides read TGTGCCAGCAGTTCTTACAGGGTGAAGTTGAACACTGAAGCTTTCTTT. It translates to CASSSYRVKLNTEAFF.

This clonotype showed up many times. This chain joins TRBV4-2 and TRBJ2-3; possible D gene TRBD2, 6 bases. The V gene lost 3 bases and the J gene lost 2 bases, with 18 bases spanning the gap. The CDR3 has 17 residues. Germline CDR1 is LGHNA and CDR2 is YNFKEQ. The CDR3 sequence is CASSQGVAALSTDTQYF. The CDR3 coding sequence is TGTGCCAGCAGCCAGGGGGTAGCGGCCCTTTCCACAGATACGCAGTATTTT.